This passage covers 7 T cell receptor beta chains from one sample sequenced in a study of CD8+ T cells in alopecia areata. Following extraction, RNA underwent reverse transcription to cDNA, which served as the sequencing template. The protocol was immunoSEQ multiplex PCR, while the TCRdb copy is restricted to in-frame clones and leaves out a portion. The sample consists of about 110,000 clones, about four fifths of them appearing once. The treatment is: oral pan-JAK inhibitor, 5-10 mg twice daily. The source was CD8+ T cells sorted from blood, collected at week 24, from a patient treated with tofacitinib. These receptors were obtained from a human donor with alopecia areata.

V gene TRBV7-2 combines with J gene TRBJ2-3; D unresolved. Deletions cut 1 base from V and 2 bases from J, with 4 bases between. Germline CDR1 and CDR2: SGHTA and FQGNSA. The CDR3 covers 13 residues. Here the CDR3 DNA reads TGTGCCAGCAGCTTAGTAACCACAGATACGCAGTATTTT. This gives the protein CASSLVTTDTQYF. Complete variable domain (other parts from reference TRBV7-2 and TRBJ2-3): GAGVSQSPSNKVTEKGKDVELRCDPISGHTALYWYRQSLGQGLEFLIYFQGNSAPDKSGLPSDRFSAERTGGSVSTLTIQRTQQEDSAVYLCASSLVTTDTQYFGPGTRLTVL.

V gene TRBV7-2 combines with J gene TRBJ1-6; possible D gene TRBD1, 6 bases. Germline lookup yields CDR1 SGHTA and CDR2 FQGNSA. V was clipped by 5 bases and J by 4 bases, with 12 bases between them. The CDR3 spans 15 residues. As DNA, the CDR3 is TGTGCCAGCAGCCCCGAGGGGGGTTATAATTCACCCCTCCACTTT. Its protein product is CASSPEGGYNSPLHF.

V gene TRBV4-2 combines with J gene TRBJ2-7; D is undetermined. The CDR3 loop spans 11 amino acids. Germline V gene lookup returns CDR1 LGHNA and CDR2 YNFKEQ. Trimming left V 3 bases short and J 7 bases short, with 7 bases between. The CDR3 region is CASSQGKEQYF. CDR3 nucleotide sequence: TGTGCCAGCAGCCAGGGGAAGGAGCAGTACTTC.

The V call is TRBV29-1, the J call TRBJ1-1; weak D call: TRBD1 (6 bases). V lost 6 bases and J lost 10, with 15 bases in between. The CDR3 has 11 residues. Germline assignment: CDR1 SQVTM and CDR2 ANQGSEA. The CDR3 sequence is CSVRSRGSAFF. Written as DNA, the CDR3 is TGCAGCGTGCGGTCCAGGGGATCAGCTTTCTTT.

J is TRBJ2-3 and V is TRBV10-3; 9 bases match TRBD2. CDR3 length: 14 residues. The germline V gene encodes CDR1 ENHRY and CDR2 SYGVKD. Losses at the gene ends were 6 bases for V and 6 bases for J; bases not matched to a gene: 7. The CDR3 loop reads CAIRPFGTSDTQYF. CDR3 coding DNA: TGTGCCATCAGGCCCTTCGGGACTAGCGATACGCAGTATTTT.

The chain has TRBV29-1 and TRBJ2-7, with D maybe TRBD1 (7 bases). Trimming took 4 bases from V and 0 from J, leaving 10 bases between them. This CDR3 comprises 13 residues. Germline CDR1 SQVTM, CDR2 ANQGSEA. The CDR3 DNA follows: TGCAGCGTTGGCGGGACAGTCTCCTACGAGCAGTACTTC. Its protein product is CSVGGTVSYEQYF.

The rearrangement links TRBV7-9 to TRBJ2-1; 8 positions match TRBD2. This CDR3 is 15 amino acids long. Germline-derived CDR1 and CDR2 are SEHNR and FQNEAQ (reference sequence). The V and J ends lost 1 base and 6 bases, in that order; junction bases with no gene match: 5. The CDR3 region has the DNA TGTGCCAGCAGCTTAGAATACGGGGGGGCCAATGAGCAGTTCTTC. It translates to CASSLEYGGANEQFF. The variable domain in full, completed from reference TRBV7-9 and TRBJ2-1, reads DTGVSQNPRHKITKRGQNVTFRCDPISEHNRLYWYRQTLGQGPEFLTYFQNEAQLEKSRLLSDRFSAERPKGSFSTLEIQRTEQGDSAMYLCASSLEYGGANEQFFGPGTRLTVL.